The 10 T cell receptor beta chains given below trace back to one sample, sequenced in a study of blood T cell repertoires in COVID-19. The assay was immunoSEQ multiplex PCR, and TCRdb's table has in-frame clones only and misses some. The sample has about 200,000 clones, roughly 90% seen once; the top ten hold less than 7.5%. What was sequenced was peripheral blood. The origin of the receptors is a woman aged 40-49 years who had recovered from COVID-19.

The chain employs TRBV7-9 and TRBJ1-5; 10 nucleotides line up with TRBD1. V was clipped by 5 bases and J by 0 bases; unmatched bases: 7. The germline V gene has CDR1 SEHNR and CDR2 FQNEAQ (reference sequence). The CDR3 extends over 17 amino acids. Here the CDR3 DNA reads TGTGCCAGCAGCCCTGGGACAGGGGAATATAGCAATCAGCCCCAGCATTTT. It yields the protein CASSPGTGEYSNQPQHF.

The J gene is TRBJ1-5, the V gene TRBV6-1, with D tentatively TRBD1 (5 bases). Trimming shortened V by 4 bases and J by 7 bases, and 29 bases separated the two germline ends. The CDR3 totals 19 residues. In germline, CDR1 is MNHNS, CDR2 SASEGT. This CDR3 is CASSVNRKGGVGPKQPQHF. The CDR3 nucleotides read TGTGCCAGCAGTGTCAACCGTAAAGGAGGGGTAGGCCCCAAGCAGCCCCAGCATTTT.

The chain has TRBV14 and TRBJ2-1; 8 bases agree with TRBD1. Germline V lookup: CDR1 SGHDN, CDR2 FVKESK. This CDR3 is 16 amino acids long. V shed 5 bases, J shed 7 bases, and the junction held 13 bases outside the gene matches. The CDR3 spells CASSFLPGQAGNEQFF. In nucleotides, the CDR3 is TGTGCCAGCAGCTTCCTTCCGGGACAGGCAGGAAATGAGCAGTTCTTC.

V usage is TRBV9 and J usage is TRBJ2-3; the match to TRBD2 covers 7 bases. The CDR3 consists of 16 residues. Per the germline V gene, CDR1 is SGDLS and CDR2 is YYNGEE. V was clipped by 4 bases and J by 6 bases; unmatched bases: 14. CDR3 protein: CASSPLGRGVGDTQYF. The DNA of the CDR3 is TGTGCCAGCAGCCCCTTGGGGAGGGGAGTTGGTGATACGCAGTATTTT. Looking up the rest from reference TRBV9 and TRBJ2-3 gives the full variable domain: DSGVTQTPKHLITATGQRVTLRCSPRSGDLSVYWYQQSLDQGLQFLIQYYNGEERAKGNILERFSAQQFPDLHSELNLSSLELGDSALYFCASSPLGRGVGDTQYFGPGTRLTVL.

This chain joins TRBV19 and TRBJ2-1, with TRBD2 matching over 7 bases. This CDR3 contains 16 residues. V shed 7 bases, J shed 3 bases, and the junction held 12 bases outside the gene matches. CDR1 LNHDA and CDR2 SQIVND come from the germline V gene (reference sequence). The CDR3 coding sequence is TGTGCCAGTACCTCCATCGTTGCTAGCGGCTACAATGAGCAGTTCTTC. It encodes CASTSIVASGYNEQFF.

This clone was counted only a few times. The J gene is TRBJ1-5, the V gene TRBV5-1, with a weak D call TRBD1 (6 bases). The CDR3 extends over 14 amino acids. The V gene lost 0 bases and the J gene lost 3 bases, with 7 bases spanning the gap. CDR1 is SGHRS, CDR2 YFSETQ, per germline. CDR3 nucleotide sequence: TGCGCCAGCAGCTTGGGGGGGCCCAATCAGCCCCAGCATTTT. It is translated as CASSLGGPNQPQHF.

This CDR3 reads CASSPGQQQFF. DNA for the CDR3: TGTGCCAGCAGCCCCGGACAGCAGCAGTTCTTC. The V and J genes are TRBV7-2 and TRBJ2-1, with D tentatively TRBD1 (6 bases). The germline V gene encodes CDR1 SGHTA and CDR2 FQGNSA. V gave up 5 bases and J gave up 11 bases, with 10 bases separating them. The CDR3 consists of 11 residues.

The CDR3 sequence: CASSIGRFTSNQPQHF. The CDR3, as DNA: TGTGCCAGTAGTATAGGGAGGTTTACTAGCAATCAGCCCCAGCATTTT. The chain combines TRBV19 with TRBJ1-5; no clear D. The CDR3 runs to 16 residues. In germline, CDR1 is LNHDA, CDR2 SQIVND (reference sequence). Trimming left V 1 base short and J 0 bases short, with 10 bases between.

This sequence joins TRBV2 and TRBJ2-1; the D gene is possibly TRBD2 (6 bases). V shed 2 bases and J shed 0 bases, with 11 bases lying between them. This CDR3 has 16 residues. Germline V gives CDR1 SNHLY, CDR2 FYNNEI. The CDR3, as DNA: TGTGCCAGCAGTGAACTGGGGGGTCGCTCCTACAATGAGCAGTTCTTC. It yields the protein CASSELGGRSYNEQFF.

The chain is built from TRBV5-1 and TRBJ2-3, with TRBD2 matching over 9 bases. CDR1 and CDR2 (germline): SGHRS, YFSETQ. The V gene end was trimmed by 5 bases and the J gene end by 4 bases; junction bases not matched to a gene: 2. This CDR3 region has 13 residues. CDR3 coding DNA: TGCGCCAGCAGTCTAGCGGGACCAGATACGCAGTATTTT. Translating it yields CASSLAGPDTQYF.